The clone carrying this T cell receptor (beta chain) was recorded only once. Repertoires were generated with immunoSEQ multiplex PCR, while TCRdb's copy carries only in-frame clones and drops some. The sample has a few hundred thousand clones; 80% to 90% are singletons. CDR1 and CDR2 (germline): SGHNT, YYREEE (reference sequence). Trimming removed 0 bases at V and 3 bases at J, with 6 bases between. This CDR3 is 13 amino acids long. This record comes from a study of blood T cell repertoires in COVID-19. The chain employs TRBV5-4 and TRBJ2-5; maybe TRBD2 (5 bases). The sample comprised peripheral blood. The origin of this receptor is a woman in her fifties or sixties with COVID-19, enrolled during active disease. CDR3 sequence: CASSLGGKETQYF. In nucleotides, the CDR3 is TGTGCCAGCAGCTTGGGAGGGAAAGAGACCCAGTACTTC.